A single sample gave rise to the 5 T cell receptor beta chains below, sequenced in a study of tumor and adjacent non-tumor tissue in lung cancer. The library came from three nested PCR rounds adapted from ARM-PCR protocols. One entry per CDR3 protein, called by TCRdb with MiXCR from the multiplex PCR reads. Of approximately 76,000 distinct CDR3 sequences in the sample, approximately 68% were seen once. This sample's RNA came from whole unsorted tissue. Sequenced sample: lung tumor tissue. These receptors all come from a woman between 65 and 79 years old with non-small cell lung cancer.

V usage is TRBV6-5 and J usage is TRBJ2-3; D gene ambiguous. V dropped 9 bases and J dropped 5 bases, with 21 bases sitting between them. Germline values: CDR1 MNHEY, CDR2 SVGAGI. The CDR3 length is 15 residues. CDR3: CASRPTWIGLDTQYF. The CDR3 DNA reads as TGTGCCAGTAGACCGACCTGGATAGGTTTAGATACGCAGTATTTT.

With regard to this clonotype: Germline and junction disagree at one end, which may indicate a read error. The V gene is TRBV6-5, the J gene TRBJ2-5; D might be TRBD2 (7 bases). The CDR3 is 16 amino acids. Germline CDR1 is MNHEY and CDR2 is SVGAGI. The CDR3 sequence is CASSYSPGEGEETQYF. The DNA for the CDR3 is TGTGCCAGCAGTTACTCGCCTGGGGAGGGGGAAGAGACACAGTATTTC.

Notes on this clonotype: A read error may produce the germline difference seen at one junction end. The V and J genes are TRBV7-9 and TRBJ2-1; 10 nucleotides align to TRBD2. Germline-derived CDR1 and CDR2 are SEHNR and FQNEAQ (reference sequence). The CDR3 is 15 amino acids. CDR3 protein: CASSTGLARYNEQLF. DNA of the CDR3: TGTGCCAGCAGCACGGGACTAGCGAGGTACAATGAGCAGTTATTC.

Points on this clonotype: The conserved phenylalanine or tryptophan is not found at the CDR3 terminus, so this likely reflects a read error. The DNA is left out, because the CDR3 cannot be placed on it with certainty; the CDR3 is given as TCRdb lists it. The rearrangement uses TRBV6-5 and TRBJ2-1; the table calls TRBD1, which could not be checked here. A total of 15 residues make up the CDR3, ends included. The V gene's germline CDR1 is MNHEY and CDR2 SVGAGI. The CDR3 sequence is CASRIGQGTFNERFY.

This clonotype was recorded once. At one end, the junction sequence differs from germline, possibly due to a read error. V usage is TRBV29-1 and J usage is TRBJ2-1; 9 positions match TRBD2. From germline, CDR1 is SQVTM and CDR2 ANQGSEA. The CDR3 covers 15 residues. As DNA, the CDR3 is TGTAGCATCTTAGCGGGAGAGGTTTCCTACAATGAGCAGTTCTTC. This encodes CSILAGEVSYNEQFF.